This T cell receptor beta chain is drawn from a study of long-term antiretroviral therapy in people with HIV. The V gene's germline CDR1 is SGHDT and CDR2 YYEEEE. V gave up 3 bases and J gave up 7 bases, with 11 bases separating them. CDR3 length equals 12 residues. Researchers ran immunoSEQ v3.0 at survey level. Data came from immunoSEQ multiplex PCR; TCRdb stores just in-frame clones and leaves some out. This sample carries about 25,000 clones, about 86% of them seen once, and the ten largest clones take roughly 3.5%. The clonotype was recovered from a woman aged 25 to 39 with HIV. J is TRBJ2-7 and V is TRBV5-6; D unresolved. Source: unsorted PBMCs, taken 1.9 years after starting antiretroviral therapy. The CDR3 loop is CASSSPNREQYF. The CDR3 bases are TGTGCCAGCAGCTCACCAAATAGGGAGCAGTACTTC.